A selection of T cell receptor beta chains follows, all from one sample in a study of technical replicates of blood from a few donors. The table came from immunoSEQ multiplex PCR; TCRdb's copy has only in-frame clones and leaves some out. The sample has approximately 50,000 clones; roughly 86% are singletons. Sequences were obtained from PBMCs. The receptors were gathered from a human donor in good health. Some clones in this sample may be carry-over from other donors' samples. Both conserved end residues are part of each CDR3.

cdr3_aa v_call
CATSRELAREQFF TRBV15
CASSPGWGTVEDNYGYTF TRBV21-1
CASSLQGRDNEKLFF TRBV5-1
CASSADRYQPQHF TRBV11-2
CASSGPSGGSSEQYF TRBV7-2
CASSDLTGETQYF TRBV2
CASSSTGRRSLTEQYF TRBV7-8
CASSLAGAPNNEQFF TRBV5-5
CAISELASGTNEKLFF TRBV10-3
CAISDLGGNNEQFF TRBV10-3
CASSGQGLYEQYF TRBV25-1
CASSILTSGMANEQFF TRBV5-1
CASSPYPNEQFF TRBV6-6
CASTWGVSPLHF TRBV5-5
CASSRSGKEQYF TRBV7-8
CASSYSSGGLTGELFF TRBV6-5
CASSGTVNTGELFF TRBV2
CAWSVGTGIHTEAFF TRBV30
CASSFPGSLGYTF TRBV5-1
CASRTDRGHYEQYF TRBV2
CASSDDRAAPDTQYF TRBV2
CASSRDRDYEQYF TRBV7-2
CASSLPGTGANVLTF TRBV5-4
CASSISGGNQPQHF TRBV19
CASSPPSRETQYF TRBV18
CASSIIAGVADTQYF TRBV19
CASSQTSGGGETQYF TRBV4-3
CASSQDPPSGIADEQYF TRBV4-1